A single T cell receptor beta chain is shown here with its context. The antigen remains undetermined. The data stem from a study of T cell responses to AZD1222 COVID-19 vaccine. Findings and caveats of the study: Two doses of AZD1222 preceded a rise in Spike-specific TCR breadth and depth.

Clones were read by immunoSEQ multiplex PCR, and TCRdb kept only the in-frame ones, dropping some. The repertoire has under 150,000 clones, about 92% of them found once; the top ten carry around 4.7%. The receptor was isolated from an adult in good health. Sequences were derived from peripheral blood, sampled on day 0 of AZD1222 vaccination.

Here the CDR3 reads CASSLRGLAKSQSGELFF. CDR3 DNA: TGCGCCAGCAGCTTGCGGGGACTAGCTAAGTCTCAGTCCGGGGAGCTGTTTTTT. The chain joins TRBV5-1 to TRBJ2-2; 9 bases line up with TRBD2. V shed 1 base, J shed 6 bases, and the junction held 13 bases outside the gene matches. The CDR3 covers 18 residues. Per germline, CDR1 SGHRS and CDR2 YFSETQ.